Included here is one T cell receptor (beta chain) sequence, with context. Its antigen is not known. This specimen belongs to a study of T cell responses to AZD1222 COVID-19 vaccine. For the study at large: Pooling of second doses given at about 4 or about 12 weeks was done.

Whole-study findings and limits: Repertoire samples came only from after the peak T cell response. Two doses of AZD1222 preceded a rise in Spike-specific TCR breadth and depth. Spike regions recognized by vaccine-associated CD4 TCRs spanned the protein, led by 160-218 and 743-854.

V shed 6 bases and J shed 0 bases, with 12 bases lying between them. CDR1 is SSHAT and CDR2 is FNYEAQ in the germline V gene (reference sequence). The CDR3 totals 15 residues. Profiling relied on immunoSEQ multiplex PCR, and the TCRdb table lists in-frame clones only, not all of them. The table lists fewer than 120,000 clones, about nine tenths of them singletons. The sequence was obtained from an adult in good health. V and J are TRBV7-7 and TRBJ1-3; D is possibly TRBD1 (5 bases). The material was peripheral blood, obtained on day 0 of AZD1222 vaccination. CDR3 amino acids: CASSSSTGSGNTIYF. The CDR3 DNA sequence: TGTGCCAGCAGTTCCTCAACAGGCTCTGGAAACACCATATATTTT.